The T cell receptor (beta chain) under discussion was sequenced for a study of T cell clonotyping in hematopoietic cell transplantation. General study points: Pathologically expanded recipient clonotypes increased progressively from day 30 to day 180 as diversity fell.

This table comes from immunoSEQ multiplex PCR, and its TCRdb copy is limited to in-frame clones, with some not included. The data show 5,000 to 7,000 clones, roughly 84% seen once. Time point described: recipient sample about 28 days before transplant, after cytoreduction. Germline CDR1 is SGHRS and CDR2 is YFSETQ. The CDR3 covers 13 residues. Unmatched junction bases numbered 2, after V lost 0 bases and J lost 5 bases. This clone was counted once. Its antigen is unidentified. The sequence was collected from a man between 60 and 75 years old with acute myeloid leukemia. Some clones in this sample may be carry-over from other donors' samples. The chain combines TRBV5-1 with TRBJ2-7, with 7 bases matching TRBD2. Sequenced material: peripheral blood mononuclear cells, taken before stem cell transplant. The CDR3 DNA is TGCGCCAGCAGCTTGGGGGGGGGAGACGAGCAGTACTTC. Amino acid sequence: CASSLGGGDEQYF.